This T cell receptor beta chain was sequenced during a study of vaccination effects on CD4 cells after COVID-19. Study as a whole: Participants were vaccinated with two doses of either the BNT162b2 or mRNA-1273 vaccine. Two convalescent patients were sampled 16 days and one week before vaccination.

Only in-frame clones appear in the TCRdb table, and some are missing; sequencing was by immunoSEQ multiplex PCR. Counted here are tens of thousands of clones, 69% occurring once; the ten biggest clones make up 18%. Germline lookup yields CDR1 SSHAT and CDR2 FNYEAQ (reference sequence). The CDR3 runs 15 residues. Remarks on this clone: Antigen: not known. Germline is not matched at one junction end, which may reflect a read error.

Prior to sequencing, the ViraFEST assay stimulated PBMC with viral peptide pools, which expanded the antigen-specific CD4+ T cells. Researchers isolated CD4+ T cells once less than twelve days of culture had elapsed. It was between March and December 2020 that the person had a SARS-CoV-2 infection confirmed by PCR. A few million PBMC were seeded per well and grown in the presence of about 9.5 IU/ml IL-2 and about 10 ug/ml peptides. Each culture had half its medium swapped for IL-2 medium on days 3 and 7. The origin of this receptor is a human donor who had a prior SARS-CoV-2 infection. Material: CD4+ T cells from PBMCs cultured with SARS-CoV-2 spike peptides, obtained before COVID-19 vaccination. The V gene is TRBV7-7, the J gene TRBJ2-5, with 8 bases identical to TRBD1. Written as DNA, the CDR3 is TGTGCTAGCAGCTCGGACAGGGCACACCAAGAGACCCAGTACTTC. Amino acids: CASSSDRAHQETQYF.